The entry below describes one TCR beta chain. The data were taken from a study of blood T cell repertoires in COVID-19. How the authors handled the data: Estimation of nucleated cell counts was performed using reference gene primer amplification. TCRdb keeps only in-frame clones here, not all; method: immunoSEQ multiplex PCR. V, J and clone size are taken as reported in that table, and D and trimming were inferred from the DNA itself. The table has around 170,000 clones, 80% to 85% seen once; the top ten hold around 6.1%. The specimen was peripheral blood. The receptor was isolated from a woman in her 40s with acute or convalescent COVID-19.

The CDR3 region is CASSPAGVIYGYTF. The CDR3 DNA is TGTGCCAGCAGCCCCGCCGGGGTGATCTATGGCTACACCTTC. This chain joins TRBV4-2 and TRBJ1-2, with D unresolved. V lost 4 bases, J lost 4 bases, and 13 bases lay in between. Germline V gene sequence: CDR1 LGHNA, CDR2 YNFKEQ. This CDR3 region has 14 residues.